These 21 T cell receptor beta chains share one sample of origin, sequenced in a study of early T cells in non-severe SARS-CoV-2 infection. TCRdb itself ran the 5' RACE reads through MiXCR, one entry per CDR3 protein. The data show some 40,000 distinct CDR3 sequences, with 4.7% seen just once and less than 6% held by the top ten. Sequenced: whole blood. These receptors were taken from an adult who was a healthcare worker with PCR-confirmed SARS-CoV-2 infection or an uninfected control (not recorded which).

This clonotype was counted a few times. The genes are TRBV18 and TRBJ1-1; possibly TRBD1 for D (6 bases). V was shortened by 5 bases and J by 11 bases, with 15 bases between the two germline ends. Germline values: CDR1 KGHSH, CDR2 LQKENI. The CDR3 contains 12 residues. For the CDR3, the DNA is TGTGCCAGCTCAAACTCAGGGGCGTCTGCTTTCTTT. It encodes CASSNSGASAFF.

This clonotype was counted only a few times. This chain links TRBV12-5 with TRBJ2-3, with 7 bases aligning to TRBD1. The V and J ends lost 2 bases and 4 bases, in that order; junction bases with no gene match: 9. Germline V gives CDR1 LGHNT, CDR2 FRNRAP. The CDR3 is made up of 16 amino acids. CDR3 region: CASGLQRYRGADTQYF. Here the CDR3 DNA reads TGTGCTAGTGGTTTGCAAAGGTACAGGGGCGCAGATACGCAGTATTTT. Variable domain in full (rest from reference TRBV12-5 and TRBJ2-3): DARVTQTPRHKVTEMGQEVTMRCQPILGHNTVFWYRQTMMQGLELLAYFRNRAPLDDSGMPKDRFSAEMPDATLATLKIQPSEPRDSAVYFCASGLQRYRGADTQYFGPGTRLTVL.

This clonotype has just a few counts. The CDR3 DNA follows: TGCAGCGTTGAAGGACAGATGAACACTGAAGCTTTCTTT. Its protein is CSVEGQMNTEAFF. This rearrangement joins TRBV29-1 to TRBJ1-1; a possible D gene is TRBD1 (5 bases). Between the trimmed V and J ends, which lost 1 base and 0 bases, there was a span of 6 bases. The CDR3 runs to 13 residues. Germline V gene lookup returns CDR1 SQVTM and CDR2 ANQGSEA.

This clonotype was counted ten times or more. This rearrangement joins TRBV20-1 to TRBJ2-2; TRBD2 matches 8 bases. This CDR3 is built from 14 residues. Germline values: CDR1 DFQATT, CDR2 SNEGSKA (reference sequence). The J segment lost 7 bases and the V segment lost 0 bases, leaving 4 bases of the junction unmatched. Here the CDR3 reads CSARDRGTSGELFF. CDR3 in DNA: TGCAGTGCTAGAGATCGGGGGACTAGCGGGGAGCTGTTTTTT.

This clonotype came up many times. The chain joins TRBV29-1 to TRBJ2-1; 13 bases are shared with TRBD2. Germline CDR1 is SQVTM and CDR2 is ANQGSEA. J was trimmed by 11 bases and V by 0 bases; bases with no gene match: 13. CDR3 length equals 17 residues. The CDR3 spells CSVEEPTGTSGNPKQFF. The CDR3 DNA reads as TGCAGCGTTGAAGAACCCACCGGGACTAGCGGGAATCCGAAGCAGTTCTTC.

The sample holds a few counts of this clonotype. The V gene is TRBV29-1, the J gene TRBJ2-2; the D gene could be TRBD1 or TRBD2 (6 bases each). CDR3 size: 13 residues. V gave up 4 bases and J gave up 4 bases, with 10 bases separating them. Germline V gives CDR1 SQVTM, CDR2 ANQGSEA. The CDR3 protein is CSVVRGGTGELFF. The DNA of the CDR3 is TGCAGCGTTGTCAGGGGAGGCACCGGGGAGCTGTTTTTT.

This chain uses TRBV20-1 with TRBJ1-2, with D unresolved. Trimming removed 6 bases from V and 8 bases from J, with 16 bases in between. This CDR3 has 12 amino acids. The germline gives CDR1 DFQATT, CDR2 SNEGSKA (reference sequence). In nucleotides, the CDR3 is TGCAGTGCACGCCTGGGGTCTTGGGGCTACACCTTC. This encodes CSARLGSWGYTF.

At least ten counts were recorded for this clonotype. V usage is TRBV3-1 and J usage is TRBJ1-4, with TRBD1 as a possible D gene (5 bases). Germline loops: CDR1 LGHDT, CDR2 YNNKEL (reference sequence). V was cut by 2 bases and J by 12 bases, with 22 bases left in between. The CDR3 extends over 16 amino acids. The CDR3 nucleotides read TGTGCCAGCAGCCAACGTGGGACCTCCCCGGGAGAGGAACTGTTTTTT. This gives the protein CASSQRGTSPGEELFF.

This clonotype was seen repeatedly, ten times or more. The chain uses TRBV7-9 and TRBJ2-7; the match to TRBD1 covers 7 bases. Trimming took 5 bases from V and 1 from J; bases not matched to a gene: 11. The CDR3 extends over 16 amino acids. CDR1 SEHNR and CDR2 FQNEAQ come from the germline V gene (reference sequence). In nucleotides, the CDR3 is TGTGCCAGCAGCGGACTGATGGGACAGCGATCCTACGAGCAGTACTTC. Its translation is CASSGLMGQRSYEQYF.

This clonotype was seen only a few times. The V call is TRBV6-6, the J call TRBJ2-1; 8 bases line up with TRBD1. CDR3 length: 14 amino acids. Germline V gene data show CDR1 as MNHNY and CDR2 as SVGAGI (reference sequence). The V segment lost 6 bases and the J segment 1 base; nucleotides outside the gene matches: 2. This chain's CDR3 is CASRYRGSYNEQFF. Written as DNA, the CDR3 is TGTGCCAGCAGGTACAGGGGGTCCTACAATGAGCAGTTCTTC.

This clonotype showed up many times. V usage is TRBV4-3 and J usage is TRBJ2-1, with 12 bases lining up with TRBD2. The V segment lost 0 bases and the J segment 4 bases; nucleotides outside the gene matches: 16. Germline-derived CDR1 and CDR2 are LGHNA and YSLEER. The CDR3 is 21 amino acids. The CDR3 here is CASSQDWGPGLAGPTYNEQFF. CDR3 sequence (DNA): TGCGCCAGCAGCCAAGATTGGGGGCCCGGACTAGCGGGACCCACATACAATGAGCAGTTCTTC.

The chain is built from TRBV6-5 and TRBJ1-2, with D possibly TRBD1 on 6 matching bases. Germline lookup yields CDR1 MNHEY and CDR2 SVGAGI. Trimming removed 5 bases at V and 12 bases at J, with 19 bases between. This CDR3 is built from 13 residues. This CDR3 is CASSTGQRLPHTF. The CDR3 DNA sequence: TGTGCCAGCAGTACCGGACAGCGCCTCCCCCACACCTTC.

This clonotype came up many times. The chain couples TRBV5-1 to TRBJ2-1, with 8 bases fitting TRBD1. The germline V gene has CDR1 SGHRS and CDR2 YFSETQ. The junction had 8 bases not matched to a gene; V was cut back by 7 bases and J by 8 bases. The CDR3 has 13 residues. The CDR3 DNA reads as TGCGCCAGCTCCTCAGCAGGGGGCTATGAGCAGTTCTTC. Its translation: CASSSAGGYEQFF.

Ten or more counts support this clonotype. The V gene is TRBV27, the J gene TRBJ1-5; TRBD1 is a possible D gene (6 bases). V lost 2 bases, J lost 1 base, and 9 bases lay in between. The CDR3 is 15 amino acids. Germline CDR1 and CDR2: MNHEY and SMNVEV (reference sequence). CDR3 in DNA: TGTGCCAGCAGTTTAGGACAGCCGAGCAATCAGCCCCAGCATTTT. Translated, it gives CASSLGQPSNQPQHF.

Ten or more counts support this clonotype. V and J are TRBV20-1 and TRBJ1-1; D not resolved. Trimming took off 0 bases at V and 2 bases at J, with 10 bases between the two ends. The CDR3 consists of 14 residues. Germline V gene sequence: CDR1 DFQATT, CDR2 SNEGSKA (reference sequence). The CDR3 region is CSARESSGNTEAFF. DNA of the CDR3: TGCAGTGCTAGAGAGTCCTCGGGAAACACTGAAGCTTTCTTT.

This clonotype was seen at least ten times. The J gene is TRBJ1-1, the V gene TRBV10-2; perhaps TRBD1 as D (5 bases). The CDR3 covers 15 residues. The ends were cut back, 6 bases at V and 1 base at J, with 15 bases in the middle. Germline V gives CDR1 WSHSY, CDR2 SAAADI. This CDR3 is CASRLQGISNTEAFF. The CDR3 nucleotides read TGCGCCAGCAGGCTGCAGGGTATATCGAACACTGAAGCTTTCTTT.

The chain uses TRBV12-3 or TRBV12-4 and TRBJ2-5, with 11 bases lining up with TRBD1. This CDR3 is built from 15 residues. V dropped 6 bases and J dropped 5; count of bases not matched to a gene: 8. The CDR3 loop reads CASSQGTGGVETQYF. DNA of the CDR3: TGTGCCAGCAGCCAGGGGACAGGGGGAGTGGAGACCCAGTACTTC.

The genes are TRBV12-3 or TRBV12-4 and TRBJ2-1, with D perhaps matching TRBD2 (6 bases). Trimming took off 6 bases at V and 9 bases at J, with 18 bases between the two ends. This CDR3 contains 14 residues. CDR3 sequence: CASSPNPGLGEQFF. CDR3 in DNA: TGTGCCAGCAGCCCGAACCCGGGACTCGGTGAGCAGTTCTTC.

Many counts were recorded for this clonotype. CDR3 sequence (DNA): TGTGCCAGCAGCTTGACTAGCGGGGTGGCGTATACGCAGTATTTT. Translating gives CASSLTSGVAYTQYF. The J gene is TRBJ2-3, the V gene TRBV7-2, with TRBD2 matching over 11 bases. Germline loops: CDR1 SGHTA, CDR2 FQGNSA. The ends lost 3 bases at V and 7 bases at J; junction bases unmatched: 6. This CDR3 is built from 15 residues.

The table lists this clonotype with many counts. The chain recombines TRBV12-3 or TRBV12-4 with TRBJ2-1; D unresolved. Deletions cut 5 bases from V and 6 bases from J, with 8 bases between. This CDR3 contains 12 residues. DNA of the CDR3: TGTGCCAGCAGTCCGACCGTCAATGAGCAGTTCTTC. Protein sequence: CASSPTVNEQFF.

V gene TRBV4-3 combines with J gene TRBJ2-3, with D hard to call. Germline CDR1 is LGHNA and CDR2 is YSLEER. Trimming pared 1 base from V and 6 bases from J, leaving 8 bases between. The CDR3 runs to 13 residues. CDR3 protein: CASSQAIWDTQYF. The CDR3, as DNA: TGCGCCAGCAGCCAAGCGATCTGGGATACGCAGTATTTT.